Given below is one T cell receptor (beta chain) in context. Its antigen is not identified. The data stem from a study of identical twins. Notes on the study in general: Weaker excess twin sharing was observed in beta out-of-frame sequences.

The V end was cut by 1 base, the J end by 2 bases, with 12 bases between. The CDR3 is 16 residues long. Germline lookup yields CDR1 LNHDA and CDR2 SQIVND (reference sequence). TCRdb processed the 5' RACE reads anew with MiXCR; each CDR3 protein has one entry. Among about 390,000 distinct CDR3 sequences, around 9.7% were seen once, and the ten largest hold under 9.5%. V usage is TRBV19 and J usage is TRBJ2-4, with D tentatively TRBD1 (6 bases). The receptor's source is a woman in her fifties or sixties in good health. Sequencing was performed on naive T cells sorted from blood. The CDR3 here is CASSIGGRGTKNIQYF. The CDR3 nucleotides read TGTGCCAGTAGTATAGGAGGCAGGGGAACCAAAAACATTCAGTACTTC. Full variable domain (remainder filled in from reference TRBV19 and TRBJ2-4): DGGITQSPKYLFRKEGQNVTLSCEQNLNHDAMYWYRQDPGQGLRLIYYSQIVNDFQKGDIAEGYSVSREKKESFPLTVTSAQKNPTAFYLCASSIGGRGTKNIQYFGAGTRLSVL.